Here is one T cell receptor (beta chain) with its context. The data stem from a study of blood T cells in healthy people across ages. Then a second PCR, running roughly 7 to 11 cycles, was carried out with a sample-barcoded 5' primer and a J-beta primer mix. One entry per CDR3 protein, called by TCRdb with MiXCR from the 5' RACE reads. Of some 1.4 million distinct CDR3 sequences in the sample, 42% were seen once. The CDR3 consists of 15 residues. V gave up 0 bases and J gave up 3 bases, with 12 bases separating them. In germline, CDR1 is SGHRS, CDR2 YFSETQ. The V call is TRBV5-1, the J call TRBJ1-1; maybe TRBD1 (5 bases). The material sequenced was blood. The TCR sequence derives from a woman younger than 30 in good health. Here the CDR3 DNA reads TGCGCCAGCAGCTTGGCAGTGACAGAATACACTGAAGCTTTCTTT. This codes for CASSLAVTEYTEAFF.